This record covers a single T cell receptor (beta chain). The source of the sample is a study of blood T cell repertoires in COVID-19. Study in general: COVID-19 samples from acute and convalescent phases originated in the United States, Italy and Spain. T cells, B-cell-depleted T cells, or PBMCs supplied cDNA or gDNA.

Trimming cost V 1 base and J 5 bases, with 20 bases left between them. The CDR3 spans 18 residues. Germline CDR1 is MDHEN and CDR2 is SYDVKM. Authors' data handling: Nucleated cell number was recorded as an estimate derived from reference gene primer amplification. TCRdb's copy holds only in-frame clones and misses some; the assay was immunoSEQ multiplex PCR. D and trimming were read from the DNA, whereas the V and J calls and clone size are those reported in that table. The sample lists about 47,000 clones; more than 75% were seen once. The rearrangement links TRBV28 to TRBJ1-4; a weak D match, TRBD1 (5 bases). Sequences were obtained from peripheral blood. The TCR was taken from a human donor with acute or convalescent COVID-19. The donor label of this sample is uncertain. CDR3 protein: CASSLFTGGGKGNEKLFF. The CDR3 nucleotides read TGTGCCAGCAGTTTATTTACGGGCGGGGGGAAAGGGAATGAAAAACTGTTTTTT.